Reported below is one T cell receptor beta chain. These data come from a study of cytomegalovirus exposure and HLA in healthy donors. The PCR employed 60 Vbeta primers together with 13 Jbeta primers. Method: immunoSEQ multiplex PCR; TCRdb's copy keeps in-frame clones and lacks some. This sample carries about 200,000 clones, with 0.7% to 0.8% going to the ten biggest clones. Germline V gives CDR1 SEHNR, CDR2 FQNEAQ (reference sequence). CDR3 length: 18 residues. With 5 bases clipped from V and 7 bases from J, the junction kept 15 bases outside the gene matches. The sequenced sample was PBMCs. The chain combines TRBV7-9 with TRBJ1-6; TRBD1 matches at 9 bases. The receptor's source is a boy between 5 and 17 years old in good health and CMV-seronegative. The CDR3 DNA is TGTGCCAGCAGCAAAGGCCCTACAGGGGGCATCATCAATTCACCCCTCCACTTT. It is translated as CASSKGPTGGIINSPLHF.